Below, one TCR beta chain is given with its context. Data came from immunoSEQ multiplex PCR; TCRdb stores just in-frame clones and leaves some out. Of tens of thousands of clones in the sample, 75% to 80% were seen once. The record originates from a study of blood T cell repertoires in COVID-19. With 3 bases removed from V and 5 bases from J, the gap between germline ends came to 2 bases. Germline CDR1 is MDHEN and CDR2 is SYDVKM. The CDR3 has 11 amino acids. This TCR was recovered from a woman over 75 with acute or convalescent COVID-19. Sequences were obtained from peripheral blood. The V call is TRBV28, the J call TRBJ2-1; D remains ambiguous. The CDR3 DNA reads TGTGCCAGCAGTTTTAACAATGAGCAGTTCTTC. This codes for CASSFNNEQFF.